These 29 T cell receptor beta chains share one sample of origin, sequenced in a study of beta chain features in type 1 diabetes. The sequenced template was cDNA made from the entire isolated RNA. Some clones are missing from TCRdb's copy, which holds only in-frame ones; the method was immunoSEQ multiplex PCR. Among 150,000 to 200,000 clones, roughly 9% were seen once, and the ten largest hold about 2.5%. What was sequenced was central memory CD4+ T cells from blood. The source of these receptors is a woman under 30 in good health.

Only a few counts were recorded for this clone. The chain uses TRBV2 and TRBJ1-5, with D possibly TRBD1 on 6 matching bases. Germline V gene data show CDR1 as SNHLY and CDR2 as FYNNEI. This CDR3 has 14 amino acids. Trimming stripped 7 bases from V and 1 base from J, with 11 bases between. CDR3 protein: CASKAGVSNQPQHF. The CDR3 DNA is TGTGCCAGCAAGGCAGGGGTAAGCAATCAGCCCCAGCATTTT.

This clone was detected a few times. The chain carries TRBV29-1 and TRBJ1-2, with a tentative D call TRBD1 (6 bases). Trimming cost V 5 bases and J 4 bases, with 23 bases left between them. This CDR3 region has 16 residues. Germline V lookup: CDR1 SQVTM, CDR2 ANQGSEA. The CDR3: CSVSTTGADPIYGYTF. CDR3 coding DNA: TGCAGCGTTTCAACGACAGGCGCCGACCCCATCTATGGCTACACCTTC.

The chain carries TRBV2 and TRBJ1-2; TRBD1 agrees at 11 bases. The junction had 4 bases not matched to a gene; V was cut back by 6 bases and J by 4 bases. Germline CDR1 is SNHLY and CDR2 is FYNNEI. The CDR3 spans 14 residues. CDR3 nucleotides: TGTGCCAGCAGGGGACAGGGGGGAGGCTATGGCTACACCTTC. Residues: CASRGQGGGYGYTF.

This clone was seen a few times. The chain couples TRBV5-1 to TRBJ1-2; 7 bases align to TRBD1. After removal of 4 bases from V and 6 bases from J, the junction contained 9 bases not matched to a gene. The length of the CDR3 is 14 residues. Germline CDR1 and CDR2: SGHRS and YFSETQ. The CDR3 coding sequence is TGCGCCAGCAGCGTCGACAGGGTGGAGAATGGCTACACCTTC. It encodes CASSVDRVENGYTF.

This sequence joins TRBV5-1 and TRBJ2-7; D uncertain. The CDR3 has 14 amino acids. Trimming took 0 bases from V and 3 from J, leaving 10 bases between them. Germline CDR1 reads SGHRS; CDR2 reads YFSETQ. CDR3 loop: CASSLDRAHYEQYF. The CDR3 nucleotides read TGCGCCAGCAGCTTGGACCGCGCCCACTACGAGCAGTACTTC.

This clone was found a few times. This rearrangement joins TRBV5-8 to TRBJ2-2; TRBD2 aligns across 10 bases. V was pared by 0 bases and J by 3 bases, with 8 bases of the junction left unmatched. In germline, CDR1 is SGHTS, CDR2 YDEGEE. CDR3 size: 18 residues. The DNA for the CDR3 is TGTGCCAGCAGCTTGGAACCCCCGGGACTAGCGTACACCGGGGAGCTGTTTTTT. The encoded protein is CASSLEPPGLAYTGELFF.

The chain is built from TRBV2 and TRBJ2-1, with D possibly TRBD2 on 7 matching bases. The CDR3 has 15 residues. Germline CDR1 reads SNHLY; CDR2 reads FYNNEI. V lost 3 bases and J 8 bases, leaving 17 bases between the germline ends. DNA of the CDR3: TGTGCCAGCAGTGAGGGGGGGCTCGTTTGGGATGAGCAGTTCTTC. Amino acids: CASSEGGLVWDEQFF.

There are a few counts of this clone. The genes are TRBV7-2 and TRBJ2-5; 8 bases are a match to TRBD2. The V gene end was trimmed by 5 bases and the J gene end by 1 base; junction bases not matched to a gene: 12. The CDR3 totals 17 residues. The germline V gene encodes CDR1 SGHTA and CDR2 FQGNSA. The CDR3 spells CASSPWGGGGSQETQYF. CDR3 DNA sequence: TGTGCCAGCAGCCCCTGGGGAGGCGGGGGGTCCCAAGAGACCCAGTACTTC.

The chain has TRBV19 and TRBJ2-7, with TRBD1 matching over 8 bases. The junction had 13 bases not matched to a gene; V was cut back by 6 bases and J by 9 bases. The CDR3 extends over 14 amino acids. Germline V lookup: CDR1 LNHDA, CDR2 SQIVND (reference sequence). The CDR3 sequence is CASSRDRMNSAQYF. The CDR3 DNA reads TGTGCCAGTAGCCGGGACAGGATGAACTCCGCGCAGTACTTC.

Worth noting for this clone: The sample carries other DNA sequences with the same CDR3. The rearrangement uses TRBV5-1 and TRBJ1-1; maybe TRBD1 (6 bases). The CDR3 has 15 residues. V lost 1 base and J 2 bases, leaving 12 bases between the germline ends. CDR1 is SGHRS, CDR2 YFSETQ, per germline. The CDR3 is CASSLTGQLNTEAFF. The CDR3 nucleotides are TGCGCCAGCAGCTTGACAGGACAGCTTAACACTGAAGCTTTCTTT.

The V and J genes are TRBV5-1 and TRBJ1-1, with a tentative D call TRBD1 (6 bases). V was shortened by 2 bases and J by 1 base, with 12 bases between the two germline ends. The germline CDR1 and CDR2 sequences are SGHRS and YFSETQ. This CDR3 spans 15 amino acids. CDR3 bases: TGCGCCAGCAGCTTCCCGGACAGAAGGAACACTGAAGCTTTCTTT. Protein product: CASSFPDRRNTEAFF.

This clone occurred a few times. The V and J genes are TRBV29-1 and TRBJ2-5; TRBD1 agrees at 10 bases. Per germline, CDR1 SQVTM and CDR2 ANQGSEA. The CDR3 covers 14 residues. V lost 6 bases to trimming and J lost 3 bases; unmatched junction nucleotides: 7. CDR3 bases: TGCAGCGTCTTTGGACAGGGGGTGAAAGAGACCCAGTACTTC. As protein: CSVFGQGVKETQYF.

This clone was seen at least ten times. The chain has TRBV4-3 and TRBJ2-2, with D possibly being TRBD1 (6 bases). Germline V gene sequence: CDR1 LGHNA, CDR2 YSLEER. V was clipped by 0 bases and J by 3 bases, with 14 bases between them. The CDR3 length is 17 residues. The CDR3 DNA follows: TGCGCCAGCAGCCAAGAAGGATACCAGGGGTACACCGGGGAGCTGTTTTTT. This translates into CASSQEGYQGYTGELFF.

This clone was seen a few times. CDR3 residues: CASSPATGVETQYF. CDR3 DNA: TGTGCCAGTAGTCCTGCGACAGGGGTTGAGACCCAGTACTTC. This chain uses TRBV19 with TRBJ2-5; 8 bases fit TRBD1. J lost 5 bases, V lost 5 bases, and 7 bases had no gene match. The CDR3 is made up of 14 amino acids. Germline V gene lookup returns CDR1 LNHDA and CDR2 SQIVND (reference sequence).

This clone showed up just a few times. This chain uses TRBV6-1 with TRBJ1-5, with 7 bases that match TRBD1. The germline V gene encodes CDR1 MNHNS and CDR2 SASEGT. The CDR3 runs 19 residues. Unmatched junction bases numbered 15, after V lost 4 bases and J lost 0 bases. CDR3 nucleotides: TGTGCCAGCAGTGGAAGGGGACAGTCAGGGGTCTATAGCAATCAGCCCCAGCATTTT. Amino acids: CASSGRGQSGVYSNQPQHF.

This clone occurred a few times. J is TRBJ2-1 and V is TRBV11-3, with TRBD2 matching 11 bases. Trimming cost V 3 bases and J 7 bases; bases outside gene matches: 14. This CDR3 comprises 18 residues. CDR1 and CDR2 from the germline V gene are SGHNT and YENEEA. CDR3 in amino acids: CASSFPSLLAGAWNEQFF. DNA for the CDR3: TGTGCCAGCAGCTTCCCCTCTTTACTAGCGGGAGCTTGGAATGAGCAGTTCTTC.

This clone was seen repeatedly, ten times or more. The same CDR3 can be traced to other DNA sequences in this sample. The J gene is TRBJ1-1, the V gene TRBV25-1; TRBD1 aligns across 7 bases. The trim removed 2 bases at V and 5 bases at J, leaving 5 bases unmatched. Germline loops: CDR1 MGHDK, CDR2 SYGVNS. This CDR3 has 14 residues. CDR3 sequence (DNA): TGTGCCAGCAGTGAAGCAGGGGGGCGGACTGAAGCTTTCTTT. It specifies CASSEAGGRTEAFF.

The rearrangement links TRBV30 to TRBJ1-3, with TRBD1 identical over 9 bases. This CDR3 region has 15 residues. V shed 4 bases and J 0 bases; nucleotides not matched to a gene: 4. The V gene's germline CDR1 is GTSNPN and CDR2 SVGIG (reference sequence). The CDR3 bases are TGTGCCTGGAACCGGGACAGGGCCTCTGGAAACACCATATATTTT. Its translation: CAWNRDRASGNTIYF.

Worth noting for this clone: Compared with germline, one end of the junction differs, possibly owing to a read error. The V and J genes are TRBV7-7 and TRBJ2-1, with D possibly TRBD2 on 7 matching bases. The CDR3 sequence is 15 residues long. CDR1 and CDR2 from the germline V gene are SSHAT and FNYEAQ (reference sequence). CDR3 nucleotides: TGTGCTAGCAGCATCGATGGGGGGGCCGGAAATGAGCAGTTCTTC. This translates into CASSIDGGAGNEQFF.

This chain links TRBV30 with TRBJ1-2; D possibly corresponds to TRBD1 (5 bases). V was clipped by 2 bases and J by 8 bases, with 15 bases between them. This CDR3 region has 13 residues. Germline CDR1 is GTSNPN and CDR2 is SVGIG (reference sequence). CDR3 in amino acids: CAWSPNGAEGYTF. CDR3 DNA sequence: TGTGCCTGGAGTCCAAATGGGGCGGAGGGCTACACCTTC.

This clone was counted a few times. The genes are TRBV11-2 and TRBJ1-1, with TRBD1 matching over 11 bases. The CDR3 spans 15 residues. The germline CDR1 and CDR2 sequences are SGHAT and FQNNGV. The V and J ends lost 2 bases and 4 bases, in that order; junction bases with no gene match: 3. The CDR3 DNA reads TGTGCCAGCAGCTTATTCGGGACAGGGGGCACTGAAGCTTTCTTT. Its protein is CASSLFGTGGTEAFF.

This clone showed up just a few times. V is TRBV30 and J is TRBJ2-2, with D possibly being TRBD2 (6 bases). Germline CDR1 reads GTSNPN; CDR2 reads SVGIG (reference sequence). This CDR3 is built from 15 residues. Trimming removed 0 bases from V and 0 bases from J, with 8 bases in between. The CDR3 protein is CAWSVGGSNTGELFF. DNA for the CDR3: TGTGCCTGGAGTGTCGGGGGATCGAACACCGGGGAGCTGTTTTTT.

This clone was seen a handful of times. This chain uses TRBV29-1 with TRBJ2-1, with 8 bases fitting TRBD1. The CDR3 totals 14 residues. Germline V gene sequence: CDR1 SQVTM, CDR2 ANQGSEA. V lost 4 bases, J lost 9 bases, and 11 bases stayed unmatched. The CDR3 sequence: CSVVGQGASGEQFF. In nucleotides, the CDR3 is TGCAGCGTTGTAGGTCAGGGGGCAAGTGGTGAGCAGTTCTTC.

The chain is built from TRBV2 and TRBJ1-2; 7 bases map to TRBD1. With 10 bases clipped from V and 9 bases from J, the junction kept 8 bases outside the gene matches. The CDR3 totals 11 residues. CDR1 and CDR2 from the germline V gene are SNHLY and FYNNEI. CDR3 nucleotides: TGTGCCACCGGGACAGTGATGAGCTACACCTTC. It translates to CATGTVMSYTF. Based on the CDR3 plus reference TRBV2 and TRBJ1-2, the full variable domain is EPEVTQTPSHQVTQMGQEVILRCVPISNHLYFYWYRQILGQKVEFLVSFYNNEISEKSEIFDDQFSVERPDGSNFTLKIRSTKLEDSAMYFCATGTVMSYTFGSGTRLTVV.

This clone was observed a handful of times. The chain uses TRBV7-3 and TRBJ2-7; 7 bases match TRBD1. The CDR3 length is 13 residues. After removal of 4 bases from V and 7 bases from J, the junction contained 7 bases not matched to a gene. Germline V gives CDR1 SGHTA, CDR2 FQGTGA. Here the CDR3 DNA reads TGTGCCAGCAGCTGGGACAGTGAGGGAGAGCAGTACTTC. This translates into CASSWDSEGEQYF.

This clone was found a few times. The V gene is TRBV6-1, the J gene TRBJ1-2; a weak D match, TRBD1 (6 bases). The V gene's germline CDR1 is MNHNS and CDR2 SASEGT. The V end lost 10 bases, the J end lost 2 bases, and 17 bases lay between the germline ends. The CDR3 is made up of 14 amino acids. The CDR3 DNA is TGTGCCACCTTAGGACAGATTCTCAACTATGGCTACACCTTC. The encoded protein is CATLGQILNYGYTF.

This clone turned up a few times. At the DNA level, this CDR3 is encoded by other sequences in the same sample as well. The gene calls are TRBV5-1 and TRBJ1-5; D may be TRBD1 (6 bases). In germline, CDR1 is SGHRS, CDR2 YFSETQ. The CDR3 contains 14 residues. The V end lost 2 bases, the J end lost 4 bases, and 10 bases lay between the germline ends. The CDR3 bases are TGCGCCAGCAGCTTAACAGGGAGTAATCAGCCCCAGCATTTT. This sequence encodes CASSLTGSNQPQHF. The entire variable domain, with the rest obtained from reference TRBV5-1 and TRBJ1-5, is as follows: KAGVTQTPRYLIKTRGQQVTLSCSPISGHRSVSWYQQTPGQGLQFLFEYFSETQRNKGNFPGRFSGRQFSNSRSEMNVSTLELGDSALYLCASSLTGSNQPQHFGDGTRLSIL.

The J gene is TRBJ2-1, the V gene TRBV12-5; 8 nucleotides align to TRBD2. V trimming: 1 base; J trimming: 4 bases; junction bases outside the gene matches: 3. CDR3 size: 15 residues. The V gene's germline CDR1 is LGHNT and CDR2 FRNRAP. The CDR3 DNA reads as TGTGCTAGTGGTTTGGGGGTAGCGGGGTACAATGAGCAGTTCTTC. This sequence encodes CASGLGVAGYNEQFF.

The rearrangement uses TRBV19 and TRBJ2-1, with 7 bases lining up with TRBD1. In germline, CDR1 is LNHDA, CDR2 SQIVND (reference sequence). V was clipped by 3 bases and J by 4 bases; unmatched bases: 0. CDR3 size: 13 residues. The CDR3 reads CASSIRGYNEQFF. In DNA form, the CDR3 reads TGTGCCAGTAGTATCAGGGGGTACAATGAGCAGTTCTTC.